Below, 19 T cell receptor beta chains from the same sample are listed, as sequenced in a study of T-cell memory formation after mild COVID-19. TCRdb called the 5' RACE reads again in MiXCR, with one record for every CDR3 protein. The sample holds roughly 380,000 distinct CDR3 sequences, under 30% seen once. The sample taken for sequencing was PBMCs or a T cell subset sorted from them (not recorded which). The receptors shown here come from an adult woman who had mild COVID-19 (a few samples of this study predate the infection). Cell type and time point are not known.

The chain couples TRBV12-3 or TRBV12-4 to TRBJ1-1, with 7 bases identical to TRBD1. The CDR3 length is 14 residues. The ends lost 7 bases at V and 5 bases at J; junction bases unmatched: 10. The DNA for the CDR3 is TGTGCCAGCACCCGAGACAGGGAGGGTACTGAAGCTTTCTTT. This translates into CASTRDREGTEAFF.

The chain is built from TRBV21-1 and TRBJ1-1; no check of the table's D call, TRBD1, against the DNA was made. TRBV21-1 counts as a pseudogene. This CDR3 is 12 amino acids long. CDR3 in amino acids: CASHRGLTEAFF. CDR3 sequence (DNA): TGTGCCAGCCACAGGGGGCTCACTGAAGCTTTCTTT.

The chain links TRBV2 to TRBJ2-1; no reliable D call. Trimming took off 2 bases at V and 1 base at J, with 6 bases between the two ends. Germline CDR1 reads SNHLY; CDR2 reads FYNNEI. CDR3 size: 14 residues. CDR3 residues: CASSEWGSYNEQFF. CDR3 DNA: TGTGCCAGCAGTGAATGGGGATCCTACAATGAGCAGTTCTTC.

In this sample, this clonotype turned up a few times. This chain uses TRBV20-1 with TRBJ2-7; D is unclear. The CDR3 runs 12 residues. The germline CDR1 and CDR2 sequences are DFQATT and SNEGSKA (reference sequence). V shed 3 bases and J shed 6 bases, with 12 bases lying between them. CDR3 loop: CSASGMPAEQYF. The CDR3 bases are TGCAGTGCTAGCGGTATGCCAGCCGAGCAGTACTTC.

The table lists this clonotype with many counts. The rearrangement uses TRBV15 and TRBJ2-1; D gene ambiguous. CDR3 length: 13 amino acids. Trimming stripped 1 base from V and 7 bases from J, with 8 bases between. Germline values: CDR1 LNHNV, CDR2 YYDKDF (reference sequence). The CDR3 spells CATSRVERNEQFF. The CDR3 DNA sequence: TGTGCCACCAGCAGAGTTGAAAGGAATGAGCAGTTCTTC.

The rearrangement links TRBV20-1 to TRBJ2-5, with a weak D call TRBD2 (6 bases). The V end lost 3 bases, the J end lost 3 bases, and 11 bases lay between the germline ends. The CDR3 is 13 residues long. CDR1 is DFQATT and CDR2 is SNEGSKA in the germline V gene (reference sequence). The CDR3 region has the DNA TGCAGTGCTAGGAGGACTACCAAAGAGACCCAGTACTTC. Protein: CSARRTTKETQYF.

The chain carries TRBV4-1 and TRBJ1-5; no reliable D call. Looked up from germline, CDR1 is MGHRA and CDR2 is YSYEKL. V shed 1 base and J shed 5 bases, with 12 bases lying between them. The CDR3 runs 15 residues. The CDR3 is CASSQVGGRDQPQHF. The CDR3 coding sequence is TGCGCCAGCAGCCAAGTCGGAGGGAGGGATCAGCCCCAGCATTTT.

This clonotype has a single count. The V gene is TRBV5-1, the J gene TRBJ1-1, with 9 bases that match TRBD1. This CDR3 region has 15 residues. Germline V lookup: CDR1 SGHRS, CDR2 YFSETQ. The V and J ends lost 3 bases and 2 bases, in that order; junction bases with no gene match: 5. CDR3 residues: CASSYGGQGNTEAFF. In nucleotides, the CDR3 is TGCGCCAGCAGCTATGGGGGACAGGGTAACACTGAAGCTTTCTTT. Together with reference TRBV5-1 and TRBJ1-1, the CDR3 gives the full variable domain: KAGVTQTPRYLIKTRGQQVTLSCSPISGHRSVSWYQQTPGQGLQFLFEYFSETQRNKGNFPGRFSGRQFSNSRSEMNVSTLELGDSALYLCASSYGGQGNTEAFFGQGTRLTVV.

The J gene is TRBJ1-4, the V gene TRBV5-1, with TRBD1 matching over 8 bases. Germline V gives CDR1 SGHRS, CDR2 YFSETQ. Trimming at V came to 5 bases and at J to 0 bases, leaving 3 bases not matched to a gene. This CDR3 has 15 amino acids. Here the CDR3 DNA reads TGCGCCAGCAGTAGGGACAGGCCAACTAATGAAAAACTGTTTTTT. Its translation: CASSRDRPTNEKLFF.

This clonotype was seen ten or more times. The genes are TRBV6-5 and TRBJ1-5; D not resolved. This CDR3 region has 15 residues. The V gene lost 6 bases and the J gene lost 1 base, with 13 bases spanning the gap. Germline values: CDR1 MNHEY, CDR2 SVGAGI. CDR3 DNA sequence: TGTGCCAGCAGCCTCCAAGGCCTGAGCAATCAGCCCCAGCATTTT. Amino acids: CASSLQGLSNQPQHF.

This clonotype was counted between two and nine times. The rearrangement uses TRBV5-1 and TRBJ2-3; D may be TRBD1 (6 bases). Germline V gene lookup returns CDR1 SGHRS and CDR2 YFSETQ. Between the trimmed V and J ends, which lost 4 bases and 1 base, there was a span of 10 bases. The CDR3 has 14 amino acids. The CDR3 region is CASSRQDGTDTQYF. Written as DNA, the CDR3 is TGCGCCAGCAGCCGACAGGATGGCACAGATACGCAGTATTTT.

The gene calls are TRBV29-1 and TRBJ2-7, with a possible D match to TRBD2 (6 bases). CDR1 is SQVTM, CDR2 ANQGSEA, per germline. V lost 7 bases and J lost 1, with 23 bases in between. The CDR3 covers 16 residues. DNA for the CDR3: TGCAGCGCCCGATCGGCGGCTAGCGTCCCATCCTACGAGCAGTACTTC. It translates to CSARSAASVPSYEQYF.

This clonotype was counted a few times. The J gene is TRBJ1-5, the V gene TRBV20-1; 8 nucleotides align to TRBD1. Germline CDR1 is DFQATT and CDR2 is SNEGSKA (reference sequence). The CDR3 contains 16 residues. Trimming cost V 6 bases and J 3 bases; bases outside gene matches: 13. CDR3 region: CSAGGQGNLPNQPQHF. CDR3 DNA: TGCAGTGCCGGAGGACAGGGCAATCTCCCCAATCAGCCCCAGCATTTT.

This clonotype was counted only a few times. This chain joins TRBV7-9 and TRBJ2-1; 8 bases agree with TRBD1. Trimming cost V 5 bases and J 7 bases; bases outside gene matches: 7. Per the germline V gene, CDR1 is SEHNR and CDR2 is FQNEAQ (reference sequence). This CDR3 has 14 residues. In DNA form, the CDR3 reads TGTGCCAGCAGCCCTGGGACAGGACTGAATGAGCAGTTCTTC. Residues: CASSPGTGLNEQFF.

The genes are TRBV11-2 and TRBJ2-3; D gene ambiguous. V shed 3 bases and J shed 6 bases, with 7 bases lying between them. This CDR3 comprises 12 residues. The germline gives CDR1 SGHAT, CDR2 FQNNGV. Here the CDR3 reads CASSFAPDTQYF. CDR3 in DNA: TGTGCCAGCAGCTTCGCGCCGGATACGCAGTATTTT.

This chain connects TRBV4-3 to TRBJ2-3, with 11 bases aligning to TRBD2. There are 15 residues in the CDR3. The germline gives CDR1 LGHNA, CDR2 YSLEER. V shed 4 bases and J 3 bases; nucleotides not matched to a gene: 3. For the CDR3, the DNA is TGCGCCAGCAGCCTTCGGACTAGCGGGACAGATACGCAGTATTTT. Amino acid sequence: CASSLRTSGTDTQYF.

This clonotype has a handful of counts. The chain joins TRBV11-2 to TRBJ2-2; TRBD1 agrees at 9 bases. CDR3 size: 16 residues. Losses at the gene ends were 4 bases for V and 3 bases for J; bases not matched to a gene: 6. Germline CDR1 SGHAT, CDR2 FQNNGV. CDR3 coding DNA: TGTGCCAGCAGCTCCGGACAGGGGATGTACACCGGGGAGCTGTTTTTT. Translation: CASSSGQGMYTGELFF.

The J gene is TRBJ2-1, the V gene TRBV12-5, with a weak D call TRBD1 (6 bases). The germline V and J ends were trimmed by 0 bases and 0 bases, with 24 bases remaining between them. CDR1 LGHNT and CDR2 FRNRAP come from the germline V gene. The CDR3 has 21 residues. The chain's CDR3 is CASGLVIPRDTPYSSYNEQFF. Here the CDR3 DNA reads TGTGCTAGTGGTTTGGTCATCCCCCGGGACACTCCTTATAGCTCCTACAATGAGCAGTTCTTC.

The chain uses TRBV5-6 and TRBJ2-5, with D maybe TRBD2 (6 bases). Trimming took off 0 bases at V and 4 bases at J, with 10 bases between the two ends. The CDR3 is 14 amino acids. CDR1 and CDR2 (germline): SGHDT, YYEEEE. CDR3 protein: CASSLGYGGETQYF. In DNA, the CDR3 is TGTGCCAGCAGCTTGGGGTACGGGGGAGAGACCCAGTACTTC.